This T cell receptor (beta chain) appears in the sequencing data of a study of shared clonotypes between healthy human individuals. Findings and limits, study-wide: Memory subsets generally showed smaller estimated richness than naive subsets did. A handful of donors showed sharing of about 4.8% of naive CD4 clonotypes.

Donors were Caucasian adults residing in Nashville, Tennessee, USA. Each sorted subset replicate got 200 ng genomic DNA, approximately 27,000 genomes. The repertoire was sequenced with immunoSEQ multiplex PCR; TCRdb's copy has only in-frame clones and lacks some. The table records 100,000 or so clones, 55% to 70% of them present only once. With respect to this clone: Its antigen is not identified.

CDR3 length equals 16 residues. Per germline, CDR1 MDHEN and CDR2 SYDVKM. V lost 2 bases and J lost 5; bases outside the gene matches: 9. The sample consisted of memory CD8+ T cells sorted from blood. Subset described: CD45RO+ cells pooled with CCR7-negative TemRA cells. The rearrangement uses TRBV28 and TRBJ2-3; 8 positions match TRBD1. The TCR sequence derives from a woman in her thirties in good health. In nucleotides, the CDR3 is TGTGCCAGCAGTTTAAAGGCCAGGGGGCCGGGAGATACGCAGTATTTT. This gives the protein CASSLKARGPGDTQYF.